This T cell receptor beta chain was retrieved from a study of cytomegalovirus exposure and HLA in healthy donors. Study details: Early released data had around 88 million unique TCRs, all coming from HLA-typed donors.

Primers included in the PCR were 60 Vbeta and 13 Jbeta primers. Some clones are missing from TCRdb's copy, which holds only in-frame ones; the method was immunoSEQ multiplex PCR. The data hold around 94,000 clones, with 50% to 75% observed a single time. The CDR3 consists of 13 residues. Germline CDR1 and CDR2: MNHNS and SASEGT. V was cut by 3 bases and J by 5 bases, with 11 bases left in between. The J gene is TRBJ2-7, the V gene TRBV6-1, with D possibly being TRBD1 (5 bases). This TCR was sampled from a man aged 30 to 45 in good health and CMV-seronegative. Sequencing was performed on PBMCs. Written as DNA, the CDR3 is TGTGCCAGCAGTGACAGGGCGGTTAACGAGCAGTACTTC. Amino acid sequence: CASSDRAVNEQYF.